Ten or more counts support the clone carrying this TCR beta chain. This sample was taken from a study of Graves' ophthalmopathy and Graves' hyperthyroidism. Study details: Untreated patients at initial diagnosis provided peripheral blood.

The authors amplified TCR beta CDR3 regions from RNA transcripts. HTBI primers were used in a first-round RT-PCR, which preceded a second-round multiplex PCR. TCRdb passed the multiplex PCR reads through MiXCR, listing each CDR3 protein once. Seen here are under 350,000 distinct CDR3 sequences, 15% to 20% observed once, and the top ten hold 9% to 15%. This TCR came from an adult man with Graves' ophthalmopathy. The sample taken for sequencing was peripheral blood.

Here the CDR3 DNA reads TGTGCCAGCAGTGAGCAGGGGGACACTGAAGCTTTCTTT. Translation: CASSEQGDTEAFF. The rearrangement links TRBV2 to TRBJ1-1; TRBD1 matches at 7 bases. There are 13 residues in the CDR3. The J segment lost 3 bases and the V segment lost 3 bases, leaving 1 base of the junction unmatched. Germline values: CDR1 SNHLY, CDR2 FYNNEI.